The rows below give T cell receptor beta chains drawn from one sample of a study of blood T cell repertoires in COVID-19. Repertoires were generated with immunoSEQ multiplex PCR, while TCRdb's copy carries only in-frame clones and drops some. The sample lists about 60,000 clones, more than 70% occurring once. What was sequenced was peripheral blood. These TCRs come from a man in his 70s with acute or convalescent COVID-19. Both conserved end residues are part of each CDR3. The D gene is left open where the match is weak. Some rows have no size entry. The others give once, few or many, or a class for an expanded clone.

-,TRBJ2-3,TRBV7-3,-,CASSPGVDTQYF,TGTGCCAGCAGCCCGGGTGTAGATACGCAGTATTTT
-,TRBJ2-7,TRBV7-8,-,CASSLSQLNEQYF,TGTGCCAGCAGCTTATCCCAACTCAACGAGCAGTACTTC
TRBD1,TRBJ2-5,TRBV5-1,-,CASSTTGGQETQYF,TGCGCCAGCAGCACCACAGGGGGCCAAGAGACCCAGTACTTC
-,TRBJ1-2,TRBV7-9,-,CASSLGGGGHYGYTF,TGTGCCAGCAGCTTAGGGGGTGGGGGCCACTATGGCTACACCTTC
TRBD2,TRBJ2-5,TRBV4-3,-,CASSQEHGPGGPFIQETQYF,TGCGCCAGCAGCCAAGAACACGGCCCGGGGGGGCCTTTCATACAAGAGACCCAGTACTTC
TRBD1,TRBJ2-7,TRBV3-1/TRBV3-2,-,CASSQDGGQGYEQYF,TGTGCCAGCAGCCAAGATGGAGGACAGGGGTACGAGCAGTACTTC
-,TRBJ2-3,TRBV6-6,-,CASSGGAVSDTQYF,TGTGCCAGCAGTGGGGGGGCAGTTTCAGATACGCAGTATTTT
TRBD1,TRBJ2-7,TRBV27,-,CASRRTGGGYEQYF,TGTGCCAGCCGCCGGACAGGGGGCGGATACGAGCAGTACTTC
-,TRBJ1-1,TRBV9,-,CASSVGRGEAFF,TGTGCCAGCAGCGTAGGGAGAGGGGAAGCTTTCTTT
-,TRBJ2-7,TRBV28,-,CASSRNEQYF,TGTGCCAGCAGCAGGAACGAGCAGTACTTC
TRBD2,TRBJ2-1,TRBV6-2/TRBV6-3,-,CASSYGLAGSNEQFF,TGTGCCAGCAGTTACGGACTAGCGGGGTCAAATGAGCAGTTCTTC
TRBD1,TRBJ2-3,TRBV10-3,-,CAISWTGGTDTQYF,TGTGCCATCAGTTGGACAGGGGGCACAGATACGCAGTATTTT
-,TRBJ2-6,TRBV5-8,-,CASSPLSGANVLTF,TGTGCCAGCAGCCCTCTCTCTGGGGCCAACGTCCTGACTTTC
TRBD1,TRBJ1-2,TRBV6-2/TRBV6-3,once,CASSYGTGGRGANYGYTF,TGTGCCAGCAGTTACGGGACAGGGGGCAGAGGTGCTAACTATGGCTACACCTTC
TRBD1,TRBJ1-4,TRBV28,-,CASTKLGTGGNEKLFF,TGTGCCAGCACCAAACTAGGGACAGGGGGAAATGAAAAACTGTTTTTT
-,TRBJ2-5,TRBV6-2/TRBV6-3,once,CASSWGGQGTQYF,TGTGCCAGCAGTTGGGGGGGCCAGGGGACCCAGTACTTC
TRBD1,TRBJ1-1,TRBV5-1,-,CASSNFLGQGNTEAFF,TGCGCCAGCAGCAACTTTTTGGGACAGGGCAACACTGAAGCTTTCTTT
-,TRBJ1-1,TRBV29-1,-,CSAPKGFGRDLTEAFF,TGCAGCGCCCCGAAGGGTTTTGGGAGAGATCTGACTGAAGCTTTCTTT
-,TRBJ2-3,TRBV7-2,-,CASSRLAISTDTQYF,TGTGCCAGCAGCCGGCTAGCGATTAGCACAGATACGCAGTATTTT
-,TRBJ2-4,TRBV9,-,CASSVGLLGPDIQYF,TGTGCCAGCAGCGTAGGTTTACTAGGTCCGGACATTCAGTACTTC
-,TRBJ2-7,TRBV9,-,CASSVDQGPREQYF,TGTGCCAGCAGCGTAGATCAGGGTCCTCGGGAGCAGTACTTC
TRBD1,TRBJ1-5,TRBV27,-,CASSLGQGNQPQHF,TGTGCCAGCAGTTTGGGACAGGGGAATCAGCCCCAGCATTTT
TRBD1,TRBJ1-6,TRBV2,-,CASSANQGATLHF,TGTGCCAGCAGTGCAAATCAGGGGGCCACCCTCCACTTT
TRBD1,TRBJ1-5,TRBV6-5,-,CATQDRDYSNQPQHF,TGTGCCACCCAGGACAGGGATTATAGCAATCAGCCCCAGCATTTT
TRBD1,TRBJ1-6,TRBV25-1,-,CASSESGTGVRSPLHF,TGTGCCAGCAGTGAATCTGGGACAGGGGTCCGATCACCCCTCCACTTT
-,TRBJ2-5,TRBV7-8,-,CASSLPGVQETQYF,TGTGCCAGCAGCTTACCCGGGGTACAAGAGACCCAGTACTTC
TRBD1,TRBJ2-7,TRBV19,-,CASSSTGTGAYEQYF,TGTGCCAGTAGTAGTACCGGGACAGGGGCCTACGAGCAGTACTTC
TRBD1,TRBJ1-6,TRBV5-1,-,CASSIRDRDNSPLHF,TGCGCCAGCAGCATCCGGGACAGGGATAATTCACCCCTCCACTTT
-,TRBJ1-4,TRBV29-1,-,CSVGQNEKLFF,TGCAGCGTCGGACAGAATGAAAAACTGTTTTTT
TRBD2,TRBJ2-5,TRBV19,-,CASRLAGEETQYF,TGTGCCAGTAGACTAGCGGGGGAAGAGACCCAGTACTTC
TRBD1,TRBJ1-5,TRBV3-1/TRBV3-2,-,CASSPGQARQPQHF,TGTGCCAGCAGCCCGGGACAGGCGCGTCAGCCCCAGCATTTT
TRBD2,TRBJ2-1,TRBV6-7,-,CASSYSGGLAGQDNEQFF,TGTGCCAGCAGTTACTCCGGGGGACTAGCGGGGCAAGACAATGAGCAGTTCTTC
-,TRBJ1-3,TRBV21-1,-,CATNNRDYSGNTIYF,TGTGCCACCAACAACCGGGATTACTCTGGAAACACCATATATTTT
-,TRBJ2-2,TRBV6-2/TRBV6-3,-,CASSPKEDTGELFF,TGTGCCAGCAGTCCCAAAGAGGACACCGGGGAGCTGTTTTTT
-,TRBJ2-2,TRBV25-1,-,CASRGPGELFF,TGTGCCAGCAGGGGGCCCGGGGAGCTGTTTTTT
TRBD2,TRBJ2-1,TRBV2,-,CASRRTSGPVNEQFF,TGTGCCAGCAGAAGGACTAGCGGGCCGGTTAATGAGCAGTTCTTC
-,TRBJ2-5,TRBV7-3,-,CASSLTATQETQYF,TGTGCCAGCAGCTTAACAGCGACCCAAGAGACCCAGTACTTC
-,TRBJ1-2,TRBV19,-,CASSISHRVEGYGYTF,TGTGCCAGTAGTATATCACACAGGGTCGAGGGCTATGGCTACACCTTC
TRBD1,TRBJ2-3,TRBV2,-,CASRRTGTFTDTQYF,TGTGCCAGCAGGCGGACAGGCACCTTCACAGATACGCAGTATTTT
-,TRBJ1-3,TRBV19,-,CASSMGGSGNTIYF,TGTGCCAGTAGTATGGGAGGGTCTGGAAACACCATATATTTT
TRBD1,TRBJ2-2,TRBV19,-,CASSHTGGANTGELFF,TGTGCCAGTAGTCACACAGGGGGCGCGAACACCGGGGAGCTGTTTTTT
-,TRBJ2-7,TRBV7-9,-,CASSPLTRGGGYF,TGTGCCAGCAGCCCCCTCACCCGGGGAGGTGGGTACTTC
-,TRBJ2-3,TRBV7-2,-,CASSLAPGQSDTQYF,TGTGCCAGCAGCTTAGCGCCGGGACAATCGGATACGCAGTATTTT
-,TRBJ2-7,TRBV18,-,CASSRGSRDEQYF,TGTGCCAGCTCACGAGGGTCTCGGGACGAGCAGTACTTC
TRBD1,TRBJ1-5,TRBV10-3,-,CAISERTGEQPQHF,TGTGCCATCAGTGAGAGGACAGGGGAACAGCCCCAGCATTTT
TRBD1,TRBJ1-5,TRBV7-9,-,CASSLVGQGDQPQHF,TGTGCCAGCAGCTTAGTGGGACAGGGGGATCAGCCCCAGCATTTT
TRBD1,TRBJ2-2,TRBV5-1,-,CASSFRGQGLFTGELFF,TGCGCCAGCAGCTTTCGGGGACAGGGTCTATTCACCGGGGAGCTGTTTTTT
-,TRBJ1-2,TRBV28,-,CASSLWEGNYGYTF,TGTGCCAGCAGTTTATGGGAGGGAAACTATGGCTACACCTTC
-,TRBJ1-6,TRBV4-3,-,CASSQDARVYNSPLHF,TGCGCCAGCAGCCAAGACGCCAGGGTCTATAATTCACCCCTCCACTTT
-,TRBJ2-3,TRBV15,-,CATSTGSGLTDTQYF,TGTGCCACCAGTACCGGATCAGGTCTCACAGATACGCAGTATTTT
-,TRBJ1-5,TRBV6-2/TRBV6-3,-,CASSYTAGHQPQHF,TGTGCCAGCAGTTACACAGCCGGCCATCAGCCCCAGCATTTT
-,TRBJ2-3,TRBV7-8,-,CASSGGGAPDTQYF,TGTGCCAGCAGCGGTGGGGGGGCTCCAGATACGCAGTATTTT
-,TRBJ2-1,TRBV18,-,CASSPRQGGEQFF,TGTGCCAGCTCACCACGACAGGGAGGTGAGCAGTTCTTC
TRBD2,TRBJ2-1,TRBV27,-,CASSLIAGILYNEQFF,TGTGCCAGCAGTTTGATAGCGGGGATCCTTTACAATGAGCAGTTCTTC